One T cell receptor beta chain is described in this entry. The antigen is undetermined. This sample is part of a study of a mutant IDH1 vaccine in newly diagnosed glioma. Across the whole study: Onset of vaccination occurred 4-6 weeks following radiotherapy alone, or with temozolomide cycles. The treated population exhibited a male proportion of around 62%, a female proportion of roughly 38%, and a mean age of about 40 years.

Time point in this sample: week 11, during vaccination. Every vaccine dose comprised 300 ug of mutant IDH1 20-mer peptide plus topical imiquimod. Here immunoSEQ multiplex PCR was the method, and the copy in TCRdb shows in-frame clones only, minus some. The sample lists some 60,000 clones; roughly four fifths were seen once. Germline loops: CDR1 MNHNY, CDR2 SVGAGI (reference sequence). The CDR3 runs 15 residues. Trimming cost V 5 bases and J 4 bases; bases outside gene matches: 8. The rearrangement links TRBV6-6 to TRBJ1-2; 9 nucleotides align to TRBD1. The clonotype was recovered from a man aged 30 to 45 with glioma. The sample here was PBMCs, taken from a glioma patient whose treatment included an IDH1 peptide vaccine. In DNA, the CDR3 is TGTGCCAGCAGTGACGACAGGGGGTACAGCTATGGCTACACCTTC. Protein product: CASSDDRGYSYGYTF.